This TCR beta chain was sequenced during a study of tumor and adjacent non-tumor tissue in lung cancer. RNA was extracted from bulk tissue without any cell sorting. The normal lung tissue was taken more than 3 cm from the tumor edge. Newly diagnosed lung cancer patients had thoracic surgery in China, August–late 2014, without prior chemotherapy. V lost 1 base, J lost 7 bases, and 11 bases lay in between. The CDR3 is 15 residues long. The germline gives CDR1 SGHAT, CDR2 FQNNGV. The library came from three nested PCR rounds adapted from ARM-PCR protocols. Each CDR3 protein is one row after TCRdb ran MiXCR on the multiplex PCR reads. The sample lists about 90,000 distinct CDR3 sequences; 75% to 85% were seen once. This clonotype was recorded at least ten times.

The chain uses TRBV11-2 and TRBJ1-6, with a tentative D call TRBD1 (5 bases). This receptor was obtained from a woman aged 45-60 years with non-small cell lung cancer. Sequencing was performed on distant non-tumor lung tissue. For the CDR3, the DNA is TGTGCCAGCAGCTTAGGACAGTTGGAGAATTCACCCCTCCACTTT. Translation gives CASSLGQLENSPLHF.